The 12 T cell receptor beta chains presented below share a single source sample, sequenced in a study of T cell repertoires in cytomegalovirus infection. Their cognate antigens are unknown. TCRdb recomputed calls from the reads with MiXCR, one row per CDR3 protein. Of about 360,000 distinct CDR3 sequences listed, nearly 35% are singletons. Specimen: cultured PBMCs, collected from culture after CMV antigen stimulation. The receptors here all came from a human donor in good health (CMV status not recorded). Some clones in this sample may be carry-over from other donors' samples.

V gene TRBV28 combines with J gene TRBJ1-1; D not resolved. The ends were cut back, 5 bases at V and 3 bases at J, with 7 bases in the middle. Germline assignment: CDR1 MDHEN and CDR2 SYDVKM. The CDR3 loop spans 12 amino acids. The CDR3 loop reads CASSKEYTEAFF. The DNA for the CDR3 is TGTGCCAGCAGTAAAGAGTACACTGAAGCTTTCTTT.

The CDR3 is CASSLNQEGYTF. CDR3 sequence (DNA): TGTGCCAGCAGCTTAAACCAGGAGGGCTACACCTTC. The chain combines TRBV7-2 with TRBJ1-2; D remains ambiguous. The CDR3 loop spans 12 amino acids. Germline-derived CDR1 and CDR2 are SGHTA and FQGNSA. V dropped 2 bases and J dropped 8 bases, with 9 bases sitting between them.

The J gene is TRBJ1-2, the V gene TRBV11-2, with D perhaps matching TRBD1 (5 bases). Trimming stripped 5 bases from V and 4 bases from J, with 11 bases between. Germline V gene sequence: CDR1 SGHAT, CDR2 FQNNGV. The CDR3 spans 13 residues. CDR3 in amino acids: CASSRDASYGYTF. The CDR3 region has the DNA TGTGCCAGCAGCCGGGACGCAAGCTATGGCTACACCTTC. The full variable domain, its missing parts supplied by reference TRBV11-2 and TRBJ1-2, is EAGVAQSPRYKIIEKRQSVAFWCNPISGHATLYWYQQILGQGPKLLIQFQNNGVVDDSQLPKDRFSAERLKGVDSTLKIQPAKLEDSAVYLCASSRDASYGYTFGSGTRLTVV.

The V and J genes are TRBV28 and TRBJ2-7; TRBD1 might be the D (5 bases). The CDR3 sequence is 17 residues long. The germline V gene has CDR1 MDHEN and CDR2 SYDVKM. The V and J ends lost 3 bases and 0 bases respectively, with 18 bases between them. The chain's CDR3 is CASSFPPRDSRSYEQYF. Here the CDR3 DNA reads TGTGCCAGCAGTTTCCCACCCCGCGACAGCCGCTCCTACGAGCAGTACTTC.

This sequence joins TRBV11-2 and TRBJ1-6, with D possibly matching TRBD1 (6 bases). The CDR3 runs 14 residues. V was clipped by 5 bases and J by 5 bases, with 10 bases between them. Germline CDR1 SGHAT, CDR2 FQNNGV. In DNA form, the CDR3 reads TGTGCCAGCAGCAGGACAGTCAATAATTCACCCCTCCACTTT. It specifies CASSRTVNNSPLHF. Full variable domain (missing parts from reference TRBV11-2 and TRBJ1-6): EAGVAQSPRYKIIEKRQSVAFWCNPISGHATLYWYQQILGQGPKLLIQFQNNGVVDDSQLPKDRFSAERLKGVDSTLKIQPAKLEDSAVYLCASSRTVNNSPLHFGNGTRLTVT.

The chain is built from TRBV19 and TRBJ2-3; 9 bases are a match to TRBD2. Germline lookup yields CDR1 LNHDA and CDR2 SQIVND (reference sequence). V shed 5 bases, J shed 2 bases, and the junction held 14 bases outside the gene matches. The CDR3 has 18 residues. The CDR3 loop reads CASSDRPTGGLATDTQYF. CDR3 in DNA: TGTGCCAGTAGTGACAGACCGACGGGGGGACTAGCCACAGATACGCAGTATTTT. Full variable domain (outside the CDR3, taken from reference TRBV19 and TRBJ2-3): DGGITQSPKYLFRKEGQNVTLSCEQNLNHDAMYWYRQDPGQGLRLIYYSQIVNDFQKGDIAEGYSVSREKKESFPLTVTSAQKNPTAFYLCASSDRPTGGLATDTQYFGPGTRLTVL.

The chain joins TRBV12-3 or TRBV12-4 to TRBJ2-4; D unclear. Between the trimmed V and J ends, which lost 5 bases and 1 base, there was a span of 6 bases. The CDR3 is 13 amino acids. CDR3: CASSTSAKNIQYF. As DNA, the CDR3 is TGTGCCAGCAGTACCAGCGCCAAAAACATTCAGTACTTC.

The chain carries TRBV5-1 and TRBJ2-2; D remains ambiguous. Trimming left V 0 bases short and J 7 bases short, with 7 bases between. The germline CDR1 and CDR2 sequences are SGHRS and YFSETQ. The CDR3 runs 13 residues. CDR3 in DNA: TGCGCCAGCAGCTTGGTGGATAACGGGGAGCTGTTTTTT. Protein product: CASSLVDNGELFF.

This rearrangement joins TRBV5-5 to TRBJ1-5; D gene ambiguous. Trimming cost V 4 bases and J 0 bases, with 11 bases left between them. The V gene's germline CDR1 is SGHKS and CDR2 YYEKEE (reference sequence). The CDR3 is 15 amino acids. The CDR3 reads CASSPGRGSNQPQHF. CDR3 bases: TGTGCCAGCAGCCCGGGGAGAGGTAGCAATCAGCCCCAGCATTTT.

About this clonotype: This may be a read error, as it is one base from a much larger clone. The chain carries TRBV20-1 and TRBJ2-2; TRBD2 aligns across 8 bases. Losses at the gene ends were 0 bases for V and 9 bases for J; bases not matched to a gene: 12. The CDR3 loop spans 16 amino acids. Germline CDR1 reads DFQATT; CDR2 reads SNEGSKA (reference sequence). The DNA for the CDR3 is TGCAGTGCTAGAGATACCCCGGGACTAGGAACCAGGGAGCTGTTTTTT. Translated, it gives CSARDTPGLGTRELFF.

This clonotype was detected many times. DNA for the CDR3: TGTGCCAGCAGCCAAACTATTTCCCCCTACAATGAGCAGTTCTTC. It encodes CASSQTISPYNEQFF. This sequence joins TRBV7-6 and TRBJ2-1; D is unclear. The V gene's germline CDR1 is SGHVS and CDR2 FNYEAQ. The V and J ends lost 5 bases and 2 bases respectively, with 13 bases between them. This CDR3 region has 15 residues. Filled out from reference TRBV7-6 and TRBJ2-1, the complete variable domain reads GAGVSQSPRYKVTKRGQDVALRCDPISGHVSLYWYRQALGQGPEFLTYFNYEAQQDKSGLPNDRFSAERPEGSISTLTIQRTEQRDSAMYRCASSQTISPYNEQFFGPGTRLTVL.

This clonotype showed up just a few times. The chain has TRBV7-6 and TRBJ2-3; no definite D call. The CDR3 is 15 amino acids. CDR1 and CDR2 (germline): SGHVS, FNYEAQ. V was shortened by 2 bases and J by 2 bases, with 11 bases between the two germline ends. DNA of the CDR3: TGTGCCAGCAGCTTATATGGTAGTTCCACAGATACGCAGTATTTT. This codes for CASSLYGSSTDTQYF.